The 26 T cell receptor beta chains below were found in one sample sequenced in a study of blood T cell repertoires in COVID-19. Produced via immunoSEQ multiplex PCR; TCRdb's table is partial and in-frame only. The sample carries 100,000 to 150,000 clones, roughly three quarters recorded once. Material: peripheral blood. These receptors all come from a woman in her 70s with acute or convalescent COVID-19.

In its sample, this clone was seen a few times. This chain connects TRBV12-3 or TRBV12-4 to TRBJ2-3; D gene unclear. The CDR3 contains 12 residues. The V and J ends lost 8 bases and 1 base respectively, with 7 bases between them. CDR3 amino acids: CASRRGTDTQYF. The CDR3 DNA follows: TGTGCCAGCCGACGGGGCACAGATACGCAGTATTTT.

This clone was observed a few times. V is TRBV29-1 and J is TRBJ1-2; TRBD1 matches at 9 bases. Germline V CDR1 and CDR2: SQVTM, ANQGSEA. The CDR3 is 13 amino acids. Trimming took 5 bases from V and 2 from J; bases not matched to a gene: 3. This chain's CDR3 is CSVKQGANYGYTF. The CDR3 bases are TGCAGCGTTAAACAGGGGGCAAACTATGGCTACACCTTC.

In this sample, this clone turned up many times. The CDR3 DNA reads TGTGCCAGCAGCTTAGGGGACTCGTCCTCACCCCAGTACTTC. Protein sequence: CASSLGDSSSPQYF. The rearrangement links TRBV7-2 to TRBJ2-5; perhaps TRBD2 as D (6 bases). The CDR3 length is 14 residues. Germline loops: CDR1 SGHTA, CDR2 FQGNSA. V shed 1 base and J shed 9 bases, with 15 bases lying between them. Looking up the rest from reference TRBV7-2 and TRBJ2-5 gives the full variable domain: GAGVSQSPSNKVTEKGKDVELRCDPISGHTALYWYRQSLGQGLEFLIYFQGNSAPDKSGLPSDRFSAERTGGSVSTLTIQRTQQEDSAVYLCASSLGDSSSPQYFGPGTRLLVL.

With respect to this clone: A much larger clone lies a single base off, so this may be a read error. The chain joins TRBV27 to TRBJ2-7; D gene uncertain. V lost 5 bases and J lost 0, with 2 bases in between. In germline, CDR1 is MNHEY, CDR2 SMNVEV (reference sequence). The CDR3 has 11 amino acids. The CDR3 DNA is TGTGCCAGCAGTCTCTCCTACGAGCAGTACTTC. Translation gives CASSLSYEQYF.

V is TRBV4-3 and J is TRBJ2-5; 9 nucleotides match TRBD1. The V segment lost 2 bases and the J segment 0 bases; nucleotides outside the gene matches: 4. The V gene's germline CDR1 is LGHNA and CDR2 YSLEER. The CDR3 runs to 16 residues. The DNA for the CDR3 is TGCGCCAGCAGCCAATCCGGGACAGGGTACCAAGAGACCCAGTACTTC. It translates to CASSQSGTGYQETQYF.

This clone was counted between two and nine times. This rearrangement joins TRBV15 to TRBJ1-5; 8 nucleotides line up with TRBD1. The CDR3 has 17 residues. The germline V gene has CDR1 LNHNV and CDR2 YYDKDF (reference sequence). Germline trimming cut 2 bases from V and 8 bases from J; bases unmatched to any gene: 14. The CDR3 loop reads CATSRRRQGLGAEPQHF. The CDR3 DNA sequence: TGTGCCACCAGCAGACGACGACAGGGGCTAGGGGCCGAGCCCCAGCATTTT.

The sample holds many counts of this clone. The chain has TRBV2 and TRBJ1-4; 10 positions agree with TRBD1. The V gene's germline CDR1 is SNHLY and CDR2 FYNNEI. V shed 6 bases, J shed 6 bases, and the junction held 4 bases outside the gene matches. The CDR3 has 14 residues. CDR3 amino acids: CASSGTGVDEKLFF. The CDR3 DNA is TGTGCCAGCAGCGGGACAGGGGTTGATGAAAAACTGTTTTTT.

This rearrangement joins TRBV18 to TRBJ2-1, with TRBD1 identical over 12 bases. CDR1 is KGHSH and CDR2 is LQKENI in the germline V gene. With V trimmed by 4 bases and J by 2 bases, 3 bases remained unmatched. This CDR3 has 16 residues. CDR3 sequence (DNA): TGTGCCAGCTCACAGGGACAGGGGGCGGCCTACAATGAGCAGTTCTTC. This encodes CASSQGQGAAYNEQFF.

This clone has ten or more counts. The gene calls are TRBV5-5 and TRBJ2-7, with 7 bases fitting TRBD2. Germline values: CDR1 SGHKS, CDR2 YYEKEE (reference sequence). Losses at the gene ends were 3 bases for V and 7 bases for J; bases not matched to a gene: 10. The CDR3 length is 14 residues. In DNA, the CDR3 is TGTGCCAGCAGCTCCGGAGCGGGGTTATCGGAGCAGTACTTC. Protein product: CASSSGAGLSEQYF.

V gene TRBV5-1 combines with J gene TRBJ1-2; TRBD1 aligns across 9 bases. CDR3 length equals 15 residues. Germline assignment: CDR1 SGHRS and CDR2 YFSETQ. V trimming: 4 bases; J trimming: 2 bases; junction bases outside the gene matches: 6. The CDR3: CASSPIQGANYGYTF. CDR3 nucleotide sequence: TGCGCCAGCAGCCCAATACAGGGGGCAAACTATGGCTACACCTTC.

The CDR3 is CASSEGTDNEQFF. Here the CDR3 DNA reads TGCGCCAGCAGCGAAGGGACAGACAATGAGCAGTTCTTC. The chain uses TRBV5-1 and TRBJ2-1; 7 positions match TRBD1. Germline V lookup: CDR1 SGHRS, CDR2 YFSETQ. Trimming at V came to 4 bases and at J to 5 bases, leaving 3 bases not matched to a gene. The CDR3 is made up of 13 amino acids. The full variable domain, its missing parts supplied by reference TRBV5-1 and TRBJ2-1, is KAGVTQTPRYLIKTRGQQVTLSCSPISGHRSVSWYQQTPGQGLQFLFEYFSETQRNKGNFPGRFSGRQFSNSRSEMNVSTLELGDSALYLCASSEGTDNEQFFGPGTRLTVL.

The chain couples TRBV28 to TRBJ2-7, with D possibly matching TRBD1 (6 bases). Germline lookup yields CDR1 MDHEN and CDR2 SYDVKM. The CDR3 is made up of 14 amino acids. The V and J ends lost 5 bases and 7 bases respectively, with 18 bases between them. CDR3 region: CASSKTGRTGEQYF. The CDR3 bases are TGTGCCAGCAGTAAAACAGGGCGGACTGGAGAGCAGTACTTC.

This chain links TRBV6-5 with TRBJ1-2; perhaps TRBD1 as D (6 bases). This CDR3 comprises 13 residues. V lost 2 bases and J 4 bases, leaving 8 bases between the germline ends. Germline-derived CDR1 and CDR2 are MNHEY and SVGAGI. DNA of the CDR3: TGTGCCAGCAGTTACGGACAGAGCTATGGCTACACCTTC. Amino acid sequence: CASSYGQSYGYTF.

This clone was seen ten or more times. The chain employs TRBV6-1 and TRBJ1-5, with TRBD1 as a possible D gene (5 bases). Germline lookup yields CDR1 MNHNS and CDR2 SASEGT. V lost 2 bases, J lost 2 bases, and 13 bases lay in between. The CDR3 length is 16 residues. CDR3 DNA: TGTGCCAGCAGTGAATTTCCATTACAGGGCAATCAGCCCCAGCATTTT. Translation gives CASSEFPLQGNQPQHF.

CDR3 bases: TGTGCCAGCAGCCCCGGGACTAGCGGCTTTCAAGAGACCCAGTACTTC. It translates to CASSPGTSGFQETQYF. The chain couples TRBV7-9 to TRBJ2-5; TRBD2 aligns across 11 bases. The CDR3 runs to 16 residues. Per germline, CDR1 SEHNR and CDR2 FQNEAQ (reference sequence). J was trimmed by 2 bases and V by 5 bases; bases with no gene match: 7. Filled out from reference TRBV7-9 and TRBJ2-5, the complete variable domain reads DTGVSQNPRHKITKRGQNVTFRCDPISEHNRLYWYRQTLGQGPEFLTYFQNEAQLEKSRLLSDRFSAERPKGSFSTLEIQRTEQGDSAMYLCASSPGTSGFQETQYFGPGTRLLVL.

This clone came up many times. This chain uses TRBV7-9 with TRBJ2-3; the match to TRBD2 covers 11 bases. This CDR3 region has 17 residues. V shed 2 bases and J 3 bases; nucleotides not matched to a gene: 7. Germline assignment: CDR1 SEHNR and CDR2 FQNEAQ (reference sequence). The CDR3 sequence is CASSLRDTSGSTDTQYF. CDR3 nucleotide sequence: TGTGCCAGCAGCTTACGAGATACTAGCGGGAGTACAGATACGCAGTATTTT.

The chain links TRBV2 to TRBJ2-5; 12 bases are shared with TRBD2. Per the germline V gene, CDR1 is SNHLY and CDR2 is FYNNEI. The CDR3 spans 14 residues. V lost 8 bases, J lost 5 bases, and 6 bases stayed unmatched. For the CDR3, the DNA is TGTGCCAGCGCTAGCGGGAGGGGATGGGAGACCCAGTACTTC. It codes for CASASGRGWETQYF. The full variable domain, in which reference TRBV2 and TRBJ2-5 provide the parts outside the CDR3, is EPEVTQTPSHQVTQMGQEVILRCVPISNHLYFYWYRQILGQKVEFLVSFYNNEISEKSEIFDDQFSVERPDGSNFTLKIRSTKLEDSAMYFCASASGRGWETQYFGPGTRLLVL.

The table lists this clone with a few counts. The chain combines TRBV7-2 with TRBJ2-5; D might be TRBD2 (6 bases). V lost 2 bases and J lost 7, with 11 bases in between. This CDR3 contains 13 residues. The germline CDR1 and CDR2 sequences are SGHTA and FQGNSA. CDR3 bases: TGTGCCAGCAGCTTACAGGGAGGTGGGACCCAGTACTTC. Its protein product is CASSLQGGGTQYF.

The chain links TRBV5-4 to TRBJ1-1, with 8 bases fitting TRBD1. This CDR3 has 14 residues. CDR1 SGHNT and CDR2 YYREEE come from the germline V gene (reference sequence). J was trimmed by 1 base and V by 1 base; bases with no gene match: 0. The CDR3 reads CASSLTGGNTEAFF. The DNA for the CDR3 is TGTGCCAGCAGCTTGACAGGGGGGAACACTGAAGCTTTCTTT.

On this clone: The junction and the germline gene differ at one end; a read error may be behind it. The chain employs TRBV7-2 and TRBJ1-2, with D possibly TRBD1 on 5 matching bases. This CDR3 spans 15 amino acids. Germline V CDR1 and CDR2: SGHTA, FQGNSA. This CDR3 reads CASSLPQTANYGYTF. CDR3 bases: TGTGCCAGCAGCTTACCTCAGACAGCAAACTATGGCTACACCTTT.

The rearrangement joins TRBV6-5 to TRBJ2-3; 8 nucleotides agree with TRBD1. Germline CDR1 MNHEY, CDR2 SVGAGI. V trimming: 8 bases; J trimming: 2 bases; junction bases outside the gene matches: 6. This CDR3 region has 14 residues. DNA of the CDR3: TGTGCCAGCGGTCAGGGGGCAGTCACAGATACGCAGTATTTT. Protein product: CASGQGAVTDTQYF.

The chain links TRBV19 to TRBJ2-1, with D possibly matching TRBD2 (5 bases). From germline, CDR1 is LNHDA and CDR2 SQIVND (reference sequence). The CDR3 loop spans 13 amino acids. Trimming removed 4 bases from V and 8 bases from J, with 12 bases in between. This CDR3 reads CASSSTSLDEQFF. The CDR3 DNA reads as TGTGCCAGTAGTAGCACTAGTCTCGATGAGCAGTTCTTC.

V usage is TRBV6-8 and J usage is TRBJ2-7, with D perhaps TRBD1 (5 bases). In germline, CDR1 is MNHGY, CDR2 SAAAGT. CDR3 length: 15 residues. V lost 0 bases to trimming and J lost 6 bases, with 15 bases between them. The CDR3 loop reads CASSYSNPGCFEQYF. In DNA, the CDR3 is TGTGCCAGCAGTTACTCGAATCCAGGGTGTTTCGAGCAGTACTTC.

About this clone itself: The same CDR3 is also encoded by other DNA sequences in this sample. The chain uses TRBV18 and TRBJ2-1, with D hard to call. The germline gives CDR1 KGHSH, CDR2 LQKENI. V lost 0 bases and J 4 bases, leaving 4 bases between the germline ends. The CDR3 is 13 residues long. The CDR3 loop is CASSPPTYNEQFF. CDR3 nucleotides: TGTGCCAGCTCACCACCGACATACAATGAGCAGTTCTTC.

The rearrangement links TRBV18 to TRBJ2-2; D call uncertain. Trimming removed 2 bases from V and 1 base from J, with 5 bases in between. This CDR3 is built from 14 residues. Germline V gene sequence: CDR1 KGHSH, CDR2 LQKENI. The CDR3 DNA is TGTGCCAGCTCACCAGCGAGGAACACCGGGGAGCTGTTTTTT. This sequence encodes CASSPARNTGELFF.

The V call is TRBV5-1, the J call TRBJ2-3; the D gene is possibly TRBD2 (5 bases). There are 16 residues in the CDR3. The germline V gene encodes CDR1 SGHRS and CDR2 YFSETQ. Between the trimmed V and J ends, which lost 0 bases and 2 bases, there was a span of 13 bases. CDR3 sequence: CASSLGSSRATDTQYF. CDR3 DNA sequence: TGCGCCAGCAGCTTGGGGAGTTCGCGGGCCACAGATACGCAGTATTTT.